This passage covers 13 T cell receptor beta chains from one sample sequenced in a study of T cells in Graves' hyperthyroidism and ophthalmopathy. TCR beta CDR3 sequences were amplified from RNA transcripts. HTBI primers were the set used in a first-round RT-PCR of the TCR CDR3. Each CDR3 protein gets one entry after TCRdb re-called the multiplex PCR reads with MiXCR. The data show more than 450,000 distinct CDR3 sequences, approximately 15% seen once. Specimen: blood. These receptors were taken from a middle-aged woman with Graves' hyperthyroidism.

In its sample, this clonotype was seen many times. The chain employs TRBV2 and TRBJ1-3; possible D gene TRBD1, 6 bases. Trimming removed 7 bases at V and 0 bases at J, with 7 bases between. CDR1 and CDR2 from the germline V gene are SNHLY and FYNNEI. The CDR3 extends over 13 amino acids. This CDR3 reads CASKGVSGNTIYF. CDR3 coding DNA: TGTGCCAGCAAGGGGGTCTCTGGAAACACCATATATTTT.

This clonotype was observed many times. The chain employs TRBV12-3 or TRBV12-4 and TRBJ2-2, with 7 bases aligning to TRBD2. V dropped 6 bases and J dropped 7; count of bases not matched to a gene: 11. This CDR3 spans 15 amino acids. CDR3 protein: CASRGSGNNIGELFF. The CDR3 bases are TGTGCCAGCAGGGGGAGCGGGAACAATATCGGGGAGCTGTTTTTT.

On this clonotype itself: This may stem from a read error, because a much larger clone lies one nucleotide away. The chain joins TRBV5-1 to TRBJ2-7; possibly TRBD2 for D (5 bases). Gene TRBJ2-1 matches the end of the DNA better, so the J call may be wrong. This CDR3 comprises 15 residues. Germline CDR1 is SGHRS and CDR2 is YFSETQ. The CDR3 here is CASSLEPGTSYEQFF. Here the CDR3 DNA reads TGCGCCAGCAGCTTGGAGCCGGGAACTTCCTACGAGCAGTTCTTC.

The chain is built from TRBV29-1 and TRBJ1-3; D not certain. Germline CDR1 SQVTM, CDR2 ANQGSEA. The CDR3 extends over 13 amino acids. Trimming cost V 2 bases and J 0 bases, with 5 bases left between them. The CDR3 reads CSVEIFSGNTIYF. CDR3 coding DNA: TGCAGCGTTGAAATTTTCTCTGGAAACACCATATATTTT.

This clonotype was seen repeatedly, ten times or more. This chain links TRBV7-2 with TRBJ2-1, with D hard to call. With 5 bases removed from V and 3 bases from J, the gap between germline ends came to 2 bases. Germline CDR1 and CDR2: SGHTA and FQGNSA. The CDR3 is 11 amino acids. CDR3 amino acids: CASSVYNEQFF. The CDR3 nucleotides are TGTGCCAGCAGCGTCTACAATGAGCAGTTCTTC.

The chain carries TRBV12-3 or TRBV12-4 and TRBJ1-3, with 7 nucleotides matching TRBD1. V trimming: 6 bases; J trimming: 0 bases; junction bases outside the gene matches: 11. The CDR3 extends over 17 amino acids. The CDR3: CASRTGQWGSSGNTIYF. CDR3 bases: TGTGCCAGCAGGACGGGACAGTGGGGGAGCTCTGGAAACACCATATATTTT.

J is TRBJ1-2 and V is TRBV12-3 or TRBV12-4, with D perhaps TRBD1 (5 bases). Trimming stripped 4 bases from V and 4 bases from J, with 16 bases between. The CDR3 length is 15 residues. CDR3 sequence (DNA): TGTGCCAGCAGTTGGGGTGAGGGGCGCTTCTATGGCTACACCTTC. This sequence encodes CASSWGEGRFYGYTF.

This sequence joins TRBV9 and TRBJ2-7; 7 nucleotides line up with TRBD2. V lost 2 bases and J lost 3; bases outside the gene matches: 8. Germline V gene sequence: CDR1 SGDLS, CDR2 YYNGEE. The CDR3 covers 15 residues. The CDR3 here is CASSVGVERGYEQYF. The CDR3 DNA follows: TGTGCCAGCAGCGTGGGGGTCGAGCGGGGCTACGAGCAGTACTTC.

The chain recombines TRBV7-9 with TRBJ1-1; 7 bases fit TRBD1. This CDR3 has 14 residues. Trimming at V came to 5 bases and at J to 5 bases, leaving 8 bases not matched to a gene. Germline V gives CDR1 SEHNR, CDR2 FQNEAQ (reference sequence). CDR3 loop: CASSPPGGGTEAFF. DNA for the CDR3: TGTGCCAGCAGCCCACCAGGGGGAGGGACTGAAGCTTTCTTT. The variable domain in full, with the rest retrieved from reference TRBV7-9 and TRBJ1-1, is DTGVSQNPRHKITKRGQNVTFRCDPISEHNRLYWYRQTLGQGPEFLTYFQNEAQLEKSRLLSDRFSAERPKGSFSTLEIQRTEQGDSAMYLCASSPPGGGTEAFFGQGTRLTVV.

This clonotype was counted at least ten times. The chain employs TRBV2 and TRBJ1-1; D gene ambiguous. The CDR3 has 13 amino acids. V dropped 5 bases and J dropped 1 base, with 8 bases sitting between them. Germline V gene lookup returns CDR1 SNHLY and CDR2 FYNNEI. The CDR3 sequence: CASSRRQNTEAFF. The CDR3 nucleotides are TGTGCCAGCAGTCGAAGACAGAACACTGAAGCTTTCTTT. Based on the CDR3 plus reference TRBV2 and TRBJ1-1, the full variable domain is EPEVTQTPSHQVTQMGQEVILRCVPISNHLYFYWYRQILGQKVEFLVSFYNNEISEKSEIFDDQFSVERPDGSNFTLKIRSTKLEDSAMYFCASSRRQNTEAFFGQGTRLTVV.

This clonotype was seen repeatedly, ten times or more. V usage is TRBV29-1 and J usage is TRBJ2-3; TRBD2 agrees at 8 bases. CDR3 length equals 13 residues. Per germline, CDR1 SQVTM and CDR2 ANQGSEA. Losses at the gene ends were 7 bases for V and 5 bases for J; bases not matched to a gene: 8. The CDR3 loop is CSAERELVDTQYF. The CDR3 bases are TGCAGCGCTGAGCGGGAGTTAGTAGATACGCAGTATTTT.

This clonotype was detected many times. The CDR3 DNA follows: TGTGCCAGCAGCGTAATTGGTAGCGTTTACAATGAGCAGTTCTTC. This codes for CASSVIGSVYNEQFF. The V call is TRBV9, the J call TRBJ2-1, with D possibly matching TRBD2 (5 bases). Germline V CDR1 and CDR2: SGDLS, YYNGEE. CDR3 length equals 15 residues. V shed 1 base and J shed 4 bases, with 12 bases lying between them.

This sequence joins TRBV5-1 and TRBJ2-7, with TRBD2 as a possible D gene (7 bases). V was clipped by 4 bases and J by 5 bases, with 19 bases between them. Germline CDR1 reads SGHRS; CDR2 reads YFSETQ. The CDR3 covers 15 residues. The CDR3 is CASSRWGGIENEQYF. In nucleotides, the CDR3 is TGCGCCAGCAGCCGGTGGGGGGGCATCGAGAACGAGCAGTACTTC.